This T cell receptor beta chain was identified during a study of ipilimumab plus nivolumab after autologous stem cell transplantation. Study-wide context: DLBCL patients had primary refractory or relapsed disease.

Findings and caveats of the study: The authors say TCR, Treg and microbiome findings warrant further study.

Worth noting for this clone: What it binds is not known.

V was clipped by 0 bases and J by 3 bases, with 8 bases between them. The CDR3 runs 15 residues. Germline assignment: CDR1 MGHRA and CDR2 YSYEKL. Measured with immunoSEQ multiplex PCR; TCRdb has only the in-frame clones, and not every one. The sample has about 17,000 clones; around four fifths are singletons. The chain uses TRBV4-1 and TRBJ1-4; D is undetermined. The receptor comes from a male donor with diffuse large B-cell lymphoma. The sequencing here drew on PBMCs, taken in a trial of ipilimumab plus nivolumab as post-transplant consolidation. The CDR3 spells CASSQEWGSNEKLFF. CDR3 coding DNA: TGCGCCAGCAGCCAAGAATGGGGTTCTAATGAAAAACTGTTTTTT.